The 22 T cell receptor beta chains listed next were all sequenced from one sample in a study of blood T cell repertoires in COVID-19. Data came from immunoSEQ multiplex PCR; TCRdb stores just in-frame clones and leaves some out. Of 40,000 or so clones listed, around 87% are singletons. Sequencing used peripheral blood. The origin of the receptors is a man aged 55 to 70 with active or convalescent COVID-19.

The chain is built from TRBV24-1 and TRBJ2-2, with 8 bases fitting TRBD1. The V gene end was trimmed by 3 bases and the J gene end by 3 bases; junction bases not matched to a gene: 5. The CDR3 totals 16 residues. Germline-derived CDR1 and CDR2 are KGHDR and SFDVKD. Here the CDR3 reads CATSDLDRGDTGELFF. For the CDR3, the DNA is TGTGCCACCAGTGATCTTGACAGGGGTGACACCGGGGAGCTGTTTTTT.

The V gene is TRBV29-1, the J gene TRBJ2-7; D remains unclear. Germline V CDR1 and CDR2: SQVTM, ANQGSEA. The CDR3 totals 13 residues. Trimming removed 4 bases at V and 0 bases at J, with 10 bases between. The CDR3 region is CSVVISSSYEQYF. CDR3 coding DNA: TGCAGCGTTGTGATCTCCAGCTCCTACGAGCAGTACTTC.

J is TRBJ2-3 and V is TRBV7-9; perhaps TRBD2 as D (6 bases). Germline loops: CDR1 SEHNR, CDR2 FQNEAQ (reference sequence). The length of the CDR3 is 14 residues. V lost 3 bases and J 2 bases, leaving 9 bases between the germline ends. The DNA for the CDR3 is TGTGCCAGCAGCTTCGGGCGGGACACAGATACGCAGTATTTT. Its protein is CASSFGRDTDTQYF.

The chain combines TRBV29-1 with TRBJ2-3; 9 positions agree with TRBD2. The CDR3 spans 17 residues. CDR1 is SQVTM, CDR2 ANQGSEA, per germline. V shed 0 bases and J 0 bases; nucleotides not matched to a gene: 7. The CDR3 DNA follows: TGCAGCGTTGAAGATCGGGGTAGCGGGGGAAGCACAGATACGCAGTATTTT. It is translated as CSVEDRGSGGSTDTQYF.

The chain links TRBV30 to TRBJ1-5; 11 bases agree with TRBD1. Trimming cost V 5 bases and J 5 bases; bases outside gene matches: 2. This CDR3 spans 13 amino acids. The V gene's germline CDR1 is GTSNPN and CDR2 SVGIG (reference sequence). The chain's CDR3 is CAWAGQGDQPQHF. CDR3 DNA sequence: TGTGCCTGGGCGGGACAGGGGGATCAGCCCCAGCATTTT.

This sequence joins TRBV21-1 and TRBJ1-1; the table's TRBD1 call for D was not verified on the DNA. TRBV21-1 is flagged as a pseudogene. The CDR3 contains 16 residues. CDR3 coding DNA: TGTGCCAGCAGCTTCCGGACAGGGGATACAGCGACTGAAGCTTTCTTT. Translated, it gives CASSFRTGDTATEAFF.

The sample holds one count of this clone. The CDR3 region has the DNA TGTGCCAGCAGCTTGTTCCTAGCGGAATGGGATACGCAGTATTTT. The encoded protein is CASSLFLAEWDTQYF. This chain uses TRBV5-6 with TRBJ2-3, with 7 bases lining up with TRBD2. The CDR3 loop spans 15 amino acids. CDR1 SGHDT and CDR2 YYEEEE come from the germline V gene. Trimming took 1 base from V and 6 from J; bases not matched to a gene: 8.

Here the CDR3 reads CASSLATGNTEAFF. DNA for the CDR3: TGTGCCAGCAGCTTAGCGACGGGGAACACTGAAGCTTTCTTT. The rearrangement joins TRBV7-9 to TRBJ1-1; no clear D gene. The CDR3 is 14 residues long. V lost 0 bases, J lost 1 base, and 6 bases lay in between. CDR1 is SEHNR, CDR2 FQNEAQ, per germline (reference sequence).

This chain links TRBV28 with TRBJ2-7, with 7 bases aligning to TRBD1. This CDR3 region has 17 residues. Germline V gene data show CDR1 as MDHEN and CDR2 as SYDVKM. V was pared by 6 bases and J by 3 bases, with 17 bases of the junction left unmatched. CDR3 in DNA: TGTGCCAGCAGGGCTGACAGGGTCCTCTACAGTAGCTACGAGCAGTACTTC. Translating gives CASRADRVLYSSYEQYF.

The chain carries TRBV9 and TRBJ2-1; 9 bases are a match to TRBD1. V shed 4 bases and J 6 bases; nucleotides not matched to a gene: 2. From germline, CDR1 is SGDLS and CDR2 YYNGEE. The CDR3 is made up of 13 amino acids. This CDR3 reads CASSYRGLNEQFF. DNA of the CDR3: TGTGCCAGCAGCTACAGGGGGCTCAATGAGCAGTTCTTC.

This sequence joins TRBV11-3 and TRBJ2-1, with 9 bases that match TRBD2. In germline, CDR1 is SGHNT, CDR2 YENEEA. With 3 bases clipped from V and 8 bases from J, the junction kept 8 bases outside the gene matches. This CDR3 comprises 15 residues. The CDR3 region is CASSLGVAGVDEQFF. Written as DNA, the CDR3 is TGTGCCAGCAGCTTGGGAGTAGCGGGAGTAGATGAGCAGTTCTTC.

V usage is TRBV4-1 and J usage is TRBJ2-5; TRBD2 agrees at 13 bases. The V gene's germline CDR1 is MGHRA and CDR2 YSYEKL. CDR3 length: 20 amino acids. V dropped 3 bases and J dropped 2; count of bases not matched to a gene: 15. The CDR3 DNA is TGCGCCAGCAGCCAGGGGGATGGACTAGCGGGAGCGGGTTATCAAGAGACCCAGTACTTC. Protein product: CASSQGDGLAGAGYQETQYF.

This rearrangement joins TRBV29-1 to TRBJ1-1; tentative D call: TRBD1 (5 bases). Trimming took off 5 bases at V and 11 bases at J, with 15 bases between the two ends. This CDR3 has 11 amino acids. Germline V gene data show CDR1 as SQVTM and CDR2 as ANQGSEA. The CDR3 protein is CSVRWGEMAFF. The CDR3 nucleotides read TGCAGCGTTAGATGGGGGGAAATGGCTTTCTTT.

This sequence joins TRBV3-1 (or the pseudogene TRBV3-2) and TRBJ2-2, with TRBD2 matching 7 bases. Looked up from germline, CDR1 is LGHDT and CDR2 is YNNKEL (reference sequence). This CDR3 region has 16 residues. V was pared by 3 bases and J by 5 bases, with 9 bases of the junction left unmatched. Written as DNA, the CDR3 is TGTGCCAGCAGCCATTTAGCGGGTTCTGATACCGGGGAGCTGTTTTTT. Its translation: CASSHLAGSDTGELFF.

The chain joins TRBV7-2 to TRBJ2-7; 10 bases align to TRBD2. J gave up 2 bases and V 2 bases, and 3 bases lay outside the gene matches. The CDR3 is made up of 15 amino acids. Germline-derived CDR1 and CDR2 are SGHTA and FQGNSA. DNA for the CDR3: TGTGCCAGCAGCTTACAAGCGGGAGGGCCCTACGAGCAGTACTTC. It encodes CASSLQAGGPYEQYF. Using reference TRBV7-2 and TRBJ2-7 for the parts outside the CDR3, the full variable domain is GAGVSQSPSNKVTEKGKDVELRCDPISGHTALYWYRQSLGQGLEFLIYFQGNSAPDKSGLPSDRFSAERTGGSVSTLTIQRTQQEDSAVYLCASSLQAGGPYEQYFGPGTRLTVT.

The chain carries TRBV4-1 and TRBJ1-5, with unresolved D. CDR1 and CDR2 (germline): MGHRA, YSYEKL. There are 13 residues in the CDR3. V lost 4 bases to trimming and J lost 5 bases, with 9 bases between them. CDR3 sequence (DNA): TGCGCCAGCAGCCTCCCTAGTGATCAGCCCCAGCATTTT. Translating gives CASSLPSDQPQHF.

The rearrangement links TRBV25-1 to TRBJ2-7; 9 bases match TRBD1. The CDR3 spans 15 residues. With 7 bases clipped from V and 2 bases from J, the junction kept 9 bases outside the gene matches. Germline V lookup: CDR1 MGHDK, CDR2 SYGVNS. CDR3: CASNSGTGLPYEQYF. The CDR3 bases are TGTGCCAGCAATTCCGGGACAGGGTTACCCTACGAGCAGTACTTC.

The rearrangement joins TRBV2 to TRBJ2-2; the match to TRBD2 covers 7 bases. The germline gives CDR1 SNHLY, CDR2 FYNNEI. V was pared by 4 bases and J by 3 bases, with 5 bases of the junction left unmatched. CDR3 length equals 15 residues. CDR3 bases: TGTGCCAGCAGTGTCGAGCGGGACCACACCGGGGAGCTGTTTTTT. Translated: CASSVERDHTGELFF.

This clone has just one count. The V call is TRBV6-5, the J call TRBJ2-5, with 9 bases that match TRBD1. J gave up 3 bases and V 6 bases, and 5 bases lay outside the gene matches. The CDR3 sequence is 14 residues long. Germline V gene sequence: CDR1 MNHEY, CDR2 SVGAGI. This CDR3 is CASRRRDREETQYF. In DNA form, the CDR3 reads TGTGCCAGCAGGAGGAGGGACAGGGAAGAGACCCAGTACTTC.

The chain is built from TRBV7-9 and TRBJ2-7; tentative D call: TRBD2 (7 bases). Germline lookup yields CDR1 SEHNR and CDR2 FQNEAQ (reference sequence). Trimming removed 4 bases at V and 1 base at J, with 14 bases between. The CDR3 has 15 residues. In DNA form, the CDR3 reads TGTGCCAGCAGCTCCCCGGGGGGCGGTTCCTACGAGCAGTACTTC. The encoded protein is CASSSPGGGSYEQYF. The full variable domain, its missing parts supplied by reference TRBV7-9 and TRBJ2-7, is DTGVSQNPRHKITKRGQNVTFRCDPISEHNRLYWYRQTLGQGPEFLTYFQNEAQLEKSRLLSDRFSAERPKGSFSTLEIQRTEQGDSAMYLCASSSPGGGSYEQYFGPGTRLTVT.

The chain joins TRBV7-2 to TRBJ2-3; D may be TRBD2 (6 bases). V gave up 1 base and J gave up 3 bases, with 20 bases separating them. Germline CDR1 and CDR2: SGHTA and FQGNSA. The CDR3 runs to 18 residues. The CDR3: CASSLVRDLSGVTDTQYF. CDR3 DNA: TGTGCCAGCAGCTTAGTGAGGGACCTTAGCGGAGTGACAGATACGCAGTATTTT.

J is TRBJ2-1 and V is TRBV10-3; 14 bases are a match to TRBD2. CDR3 length: 17 amino acids. Trimming took 3 bases from V and 3 from J; bases not matched to a gene: 4. Germline CDR1 ENHRY, CDR2 SYGVKD. Written as DNA, the CDR3 is TGTGCCATCAGTGATGGGACTAGCGGGAGCTTCTACAATGAGCAGTTCTTC. Translated: CAISDGTSGSFYNEQFF.